This is a list of T cell receptor beta chains from one sample in a study of cytomegalovirus exposure and HLA in healthy donors. Clones were read by immunoSEQ multiplex PCR, and TCRdb kept only the in-frame ones, dropping some. The sample has fewer than 75,000 clones, roughly 96% seen once. Material: PBMCs. Every receptor here comes from a man between 18 and 29 years old in good health and CMV-seronegative. Each CDR3 is given without its conserved first and last residue.

v_gene,j_gene,CDR3aa
TRBV11-3,TRBJ1-1,ASSLDGGTEAF
TRBV30,TRBJ1-5,AWSVGTGINQPQH
TRBV6-6,TRBJ1-1,ASSYRLEGNTEAF
TRBV6-4,TRBJ2-3,ASSSRDTDTQY
TRBV19,TRBJ2-5,ASTQTGGFETQY
TRBV19,TRBJ2-7,ASSSGTGGYEQY
TRBV27,TRBJ2-7,ASSSLIRSGTGTYEQY
TRBV7-9,TRBJ1-2,ASSPRQPSTNYGYT
TRBV4-2,TRBJ2-3,ASSQVGGAVDTQY
TRBV6-1,TRBJ2-1,ASSGGHSSYNEQF
TRBV5-1,TRBJ1-6,ASSFRDINSPLH
TRBV6-5,TRBJ2-2,ASSWAYENTGELF
TRBV11-2,TRBJ1-1,ASSLVGTSNTEAF
TRBV28,TRBJ1-2,ASTQGAFYGYT